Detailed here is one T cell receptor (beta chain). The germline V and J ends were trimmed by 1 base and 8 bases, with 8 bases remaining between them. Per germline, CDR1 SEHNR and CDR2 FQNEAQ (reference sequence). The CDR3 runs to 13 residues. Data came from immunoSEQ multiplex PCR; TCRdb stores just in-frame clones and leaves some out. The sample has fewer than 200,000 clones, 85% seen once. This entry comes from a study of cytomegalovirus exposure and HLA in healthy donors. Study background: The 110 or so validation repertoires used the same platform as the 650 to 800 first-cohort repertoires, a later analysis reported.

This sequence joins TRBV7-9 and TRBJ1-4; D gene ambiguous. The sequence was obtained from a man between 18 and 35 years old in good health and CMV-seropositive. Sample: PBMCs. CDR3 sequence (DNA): TGTGCCAGCAGCTTAGGTGGAGGCGAAAAACTGTTTTTT. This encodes CASSLGGGEKLFF. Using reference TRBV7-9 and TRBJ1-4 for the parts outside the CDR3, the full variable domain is DTGVSQNPRHKITKRGQNVTFRCDPISEHNRLYWYRQTLGQGPEFLTYFQNEAQLEKSRLLSDRFSAERPKGSFSTLEIQRTEQGDSAMYLCASSLGGGEKLFFGSGTQLSVL.